The TCR beta chain under discussion was sequenced for a study of control samples from healthy donors and cancer patients. Generated by immunoSEQ multiplex PCR, the TCRdb table keeps only in-frame clones and is missing some. The sample comprises about 77,000 clones, around 92% of which are singletons, and 5.5% to 6.5% rests with the top ten. CDR1 and CDR2 from the germline V gene are SGDLS and YYNGEE. Trimming at V came to 4 bases and at J to 9 bases, leaving 8 bases not matched to a gene. The CDR3 sequence is 16 residues long. The material sequenced was blood. The receptor comes from a woman aged 55-69 years in good health. J is TRBJ2-1 and V is TRBV9, with 15 bases identical to TRBD2. The CDR3 DNA follows: TGTGCCAGCAGCCTGGGACTAGCGGGAGGTGTGAGTGAGCAGTTCTTC. Translation: CASSLGLAGGVSEQFF.